Detailed here is one T cell receptor (beta chain). This may arise from a read error, as a much more abundant clone is one base away. This sample was included in a study of early T cells in non-severe SARS-CoV-2 infection. The wider study: Sequencing of bulk RNA from unsorted whole blood was done, without chain pairing.

Germline assignment: CDR1 SEHNR and CDR2 FQNEAQ (reference sequence). The CDR3 spans 15 residues. Unique molecular identifiers tagged individual cDNA molecules. TCRdb processed the 5' RACE reads anew with MiXCR; each CDR3 protein has one entry. The sample yields roughly 51,000 distinct CDR3 sequences, 5.5% to 6.5% seen once. The gene calls are TRBV7-9 and TRBJ2-1; tentative D call: TRBD1 (5 bases). This sample comprised whole blood, obtained at baseline. This receptor was identified in an adult who was a healthcare worker with PCR-confirmed SARS-CoV-2 infection or an uninfected control (not recorded which). The CDR3 spells CANSLGSGQGFEQFF. DNA for the CDR3: TGTGCCAACAGCCTCGGGTCAGGGCAAGGGTTTGAGCAGTTCTTC.